This T cell receptor (beta chain) appears in the sequencing data of a study of blood T cell repertoires in COVID-19. The repertoire was sequenced with immunoSEQ multiplex PCR; TCRdb's copy has only in-frame clones and lacks some. The profile shows over 150,000 clones, around 74% of them singletons. Germline values: CDR1 SNHLY, CDR2 FYNNEI. V dropped 6 bases and J dropped 6 bases, with 9 bases sitting between them. The CDR3 extends over 13 amino acids. This TCR was recovered from a man between 65 and 80 years old with acute or convalescent COVID-19. The rearrangement joins TRBV2 to TRBJ1-6, with D tentatively TRBD1 (6 bases). The sequenced material came from peripheral blood. The DNA of the CDR3 is TGTGCCAGCAGCCCCAGGGGTAATTCACCCCTCCACTTT. Its translation is CASSPRGNSPLHF.